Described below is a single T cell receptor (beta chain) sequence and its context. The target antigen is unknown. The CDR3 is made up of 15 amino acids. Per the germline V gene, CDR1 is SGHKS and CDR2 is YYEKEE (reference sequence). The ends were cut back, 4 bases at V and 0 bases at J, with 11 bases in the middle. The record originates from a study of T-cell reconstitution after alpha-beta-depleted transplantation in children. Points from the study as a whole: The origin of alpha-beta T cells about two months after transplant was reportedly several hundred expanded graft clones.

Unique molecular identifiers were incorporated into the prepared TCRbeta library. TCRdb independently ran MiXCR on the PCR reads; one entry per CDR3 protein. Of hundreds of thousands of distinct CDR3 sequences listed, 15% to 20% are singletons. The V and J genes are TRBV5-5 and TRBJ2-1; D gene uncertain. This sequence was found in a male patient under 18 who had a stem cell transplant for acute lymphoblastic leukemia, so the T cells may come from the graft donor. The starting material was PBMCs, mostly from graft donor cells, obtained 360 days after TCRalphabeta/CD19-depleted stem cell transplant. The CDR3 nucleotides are TGTGCCAGCAGCCACCAGAGCGCCTCCTACAATGAGCAGTTCTTC. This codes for CASSHQSASYNEQFF. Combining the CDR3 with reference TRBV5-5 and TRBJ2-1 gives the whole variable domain DAGVTQSPTHLIKTRGQQVTLRCSPISGHKSVSWYQQVLGQGPQFIFQYYEKEERGRGNFPDRFSARQFPNYSSELNVNALLLGDSALYLCASSHQSASYNEQFFGPGTRLTVL.